What follows are 16 T cell receptor beta chains derived from one specimen sequenced in a study of human T cells and chemical hapten exposure. Described time point: patch test 1, 2 weeks after DPC sensitization. Treatment given: therapeutic diphenylcyclopropenone sensitization with weekly scalp DPC. Via MiXCR, TCRdb re-called the RACE reads, giving one row per CDR3 protein. The sample includes 150,000 to 200,000 distinct CDR3 sequences, roughly 15% seen only once; the top ten take less than 2%. The material sequenced was whole blood, taken in connection with sensitization to the hapten diphenylcyclopropenone (DPC). All receptors come from a woman younger than 45 with alopecia areata. Some clones in this sample may be carry-over from other donors' samples.

The chain uses TRBV29-1 and TRBJ2-3, with 7 bases identical to TRBD2. Germline loops: CDR1 SQVTM, CDR2 ANQGSEA. Trimming at V came to 1 base and at J to 3 bases, leaving 10 bases not matched to a gene. The CDR3 loop spans 16 amino acids. CDR3 bases: TGCAGCGTTGAAGTGGTTTGGCGGGAGTATACAGATACGCAGTATTTT. Its protein is CSVEVVWREYTDTQYF.

The chain combines TRBV28 with TRBJ2-7; D possibly corresponds to TRBD1 (6 bases). The CDR3 is made up of 14 amino acids. The germline gives CDR1 MDHEN, CDR2 SYDVKM. Trimming removed 6 bases from V and 2 bases from J, with 14 bases in between. This CDR3 reads CASSQTGTPYEQYF. The CDR3 coding sequence is TGTGCCAGCAGCCAGACAGGAACACCCTACGAGCAGTACTTC. Supplemented by reference TRBV28 and TRBJ2-7, the full variable domain reads DVKVTQSSRYLVKRTGEKVFLECVQDMDHENMFWYRQDPGLGLRLIYFSYDVKMKEKGDIPEGYSVSREKKERFSLILESASTNQTSMYLCASSQTGTPYEQYFGPGTRLTVT.

V gene TRBV9 combines with J gene TRBJ2-7; 10 bases fit TRBD1. The CDR3 spans 17 residues. Unmatched junction bases numbered 12, after V lost 3 bases and J lost 3 bases. In germline, CDR1 is SGDLS, CDR2 YYNGEE. The CDR3 nucleotides are TGTGCCAGCAGCGAAGGGGTTCCGGGACAGGGGTACTACGAGCAGTACTTC. Its translation: CASSEGVPGQGYYEQYF.

This clonotype showed up just a few times. The chain joins TRBV6-6 to TRBJ2-3, with 8 nucleotides matching TRBD2. Germline lookup yields CDR1 MNHNY and CDR2 SVGAGI (reference sequence). The CDR3 sequence is 16 residues long. Trimming took 2 bases from V and 5 from J; bases not matched to a gene: 9. This CDR3 reads CASSYRTGGPKDTQYF. The CDR3 DNA is TGTGCCAGCAGTTACCGGACGGGGGGGCCTAAAGATACGCAGTATTTT.

The rearrangement joins TRBV4-3 to TRBJ2-5, with TRBD1 matching 7 bases. Germline values: CDR1 LGHNA, CDR2 YSLEER. The length of the CDR3 is 18 residues. The ends lost 0 bases at V and 2 bases at J; junction bases unmatched: 12. This CDR3 is CASSQERGLGAAQETQYF. CDR3 in DNA: TGCGCCAGCAGCCAAGAGAGGGGGCTCGGGGCGGCACAAGAGACCCAGTACTTC.

The chain couples TRBV25-1 to TRBJ1-4; 8 nucleotides agree with TRBD1. The CDR3 length is 15 residues. Germline V gene sequence: CDR1 MGHDK, CDR2 SYGVNS. V shed 3 bases and J 0 bases; nucleotides not matched to a gene: 0. The CDR3 nucleotides are TGTGCCAGCAGTGAGGACAGGGCAACTAATGAAAAACTGTTTTTT. Translating it yields CASSEDRATNEKLFF.

In its sample, this clonotype was seen once. The rearrangement links TRBV7-2 to TRBJ1-1, with TRBD1 identical over 8 bases. The CDR3 runs to 13 residues. Unmatched junction bases numbered 4, after V lost 5 bases and J lost 5 bases. The V gene's germline CDR1 is SGHTA and CDR2 FQGNSA. CDR3 sequence (DNA): TGTGCCAGCAGCCCCTACAGGGGGACTGAAGCTTTCTTT. This codes for CASSPYRGTEAFF.

This clonotype was seen repeatedly, ten times or more. This chain connects TRBV29-1 to TRBJ2-3; D unresolved. V lost 3 bases and J lost 4, with 14 bases in between. The CDR3 contains 14 residues. Germline CDR1 reads SQVTM; CDR2 reads ANQGSEA. The CDR3 spells CSVEWVVGSDTQYF. The CDR3 DNA reads TGCAGCGTTGAGTGGGTGGTAGGGTCAGATACGCAGTATTTT.

The chain is built from TRBV14 and TRBJ1-5; no clear D. CDR3 size: 11 residues. The germline V gene has CDR1 SGHDN and CDR2 FVKESK. The CDR3 sequence: CTRGGNQPQHF. In DNA form, the CDR3 reads TGTACACGGGGAGGCAATCAGCCCCAGCATTTT. Full variable domain (rest looked up from reference TRBV14 and TRBJ1-5): EAGVTQFPSHSVIEKGQTVTLRCDPISGHDNLYWYRRVMGKEIKFLLHFVKESKQDESGMPNNRFLAERTGGTYSTLKVQPAELEDSGVYFCTRGGNQPQHFGDGTRLSIL.

The V and J genes are TRBV20-1 and TRBJ2-7, with 11 bases identical to TRBD2. Germline CDR1 is DFQATT and CDR2 is SNEGSKA (reference sequence). V shed 1 base and J 3 bases; nucleotides not matched to a gene: 14. The CDR3 is 18 residues long. This chain's CDR3 is CSARGSGLAVRYYYEQYF. The CDR3 coding sequence is TGCAGTGCTAGAGGATCGGGACTAGCGGTCCGCTACTACTACGAGCAGTACTTC.

On this clonotype: One end of the junction fails to match germline, which may point to a read error. The chain joins TRBV4-3 to TRBJ2-6; 10 bases are shared with TRBD1. The CDR3 is 16 amino acids. The V gene's germline CDR1 is LGHNA and CDR2 YSLEER. The CDR3 nucleotides are TGCGCCAGCAGCCAAGATTTAGGGACAGGGGCCAGCGTCCTGACTTTC. Translated: CASSQDLGTGASVLTF.

This chain connects TRBV3-2 to TRBJ2-2; the table's D gene call, TRBD1, was not cross checked with the DNA. TRBV3-2 is assigned pseudogene status. This CDR3 has 13 amino acids. CDR3 amino acids: CASIPLGAGELFF. DNA for the CDR3: TGTGCCAGCATTCCCCTGGGGGCCGGGGAGCTGTTTTTT.

This clonotype was counted only a few times. The chain employs TRBV6-5 and TRBJ2-7, with 10 bases lining up with TRBD1. Germline assignment: CDR1 MNHEY and CDR2 SVGAGI. This CDR3 has 18 amino acids. J was trimmed by 3 bases and V by 6 bases; bases with no gene match: 17. The CDR3 DNA follows: TGTGCCAGCAGCCGTACGGTCTCCGGGACAGGGGTTTTCTACGAGCAGTACTTC. Residues: CASSRTVSGTGVFYEQYF.

This clonotype has ten or more counts. This chain connects TRBV5-4 to TRBJ2-1, with 8 bases lining up with TRBD1. The CDR3 runs 16 residues. Unmatched junction bases numbered 7, after V lost 4 bases and J lost 1 base. CDR1 SGHNT and CDR2 YYREEE come from the germline V gene (reference sequence). The CDR3 region is CASSGPTGGSYNEQFF. The CDR3 coding sequence is TGTGCCAGCAGCGGACCAACAGGGGGGTCCTACAATGAGCAGTTCTTC.

This clonotype has a handful of counts. One end of the junction fails to match germline, which may point to a read error. The J gene is TRBJ1-1, the V gene TRBV28, with 7 nucleotides matching TRBD1. The CDR3 contains 12 residues. Germline CDR1 and CDR2: MDHEN and SYDVKM. In DNA form, the CDR3 reads TGTGCCAGCAGTCCATCGACAGGGAAACTGATCTTT. Amino acid sequence: CASSPSTGKLIF.

A few counts support this clonotype. V usage is TRBV20-1 and J usage is TRBJ1-2; possible D gene TRBD1, 5 bases. The CDR3 is made up of 12 amino acids. Germline V gives CDR1 DFQATT, CDR2 SNEGSKA (reference sequence). V was shortened by 7 bases and J by 8 bases, with 17 bases between the two germline ends. This CDR3 is CSVPGLFLGYTF. The CDR3 DNA reads as TGCAGTGTTCCGGGACTGTTTCTCGGCTACACCTTC.